This paragraph reports one T cell receptor (beta chain). The antigen it recognizes is unknown. Nothing much larger sits one base from this clone, and base qualities are not available. Using the immunoSEQ assay, the TCR beta chain CDR3 regions were sequenced from genomic DNA. Primers annealing to V and J segments amplified rearranged VDJ segments. The study's processing was this. The ImmunoSeq Analyzer software was used to calculate clonality and richness metrics. To find clones with differing abundance between regions, Fisher's exact test was applied together with a beta-binomial method for extra stringency. TCRdb's version of the immuneACCESS table is confined to in-frame rearrangements and falls short of the full clone set. An unresolved V gene accounts for under half of the shortfall where checked; the remainder is of unknown origin. The DNA gave D and trimming, while V, J and clone size come from that table. This sample comprises 5,000 to 8,000 clones, approximately 70% of them detected only once. Roughly 43% of the sample is taken by the ten largest.

This specimen belongs to a study of intratumoral heterogeneity in liver cancer. About the study as a whole: Across the full roughly 15-patient cohort, most patients were male and the median age was 63 years. To investigate intratumor heterogeneity, the study integrated RNA-seq, DNA sequencing, TCR-seq and SNP array data drawn from multiple regions of hepatocellular carcinoma specimens. Of the approximately 69 multiregional samples collected from 15 or so HCC patients in the overall cohort, roughly 51 were tumoral regions and around 20 were adjacent nontumoral regions. The paper's findings and limits, for the study overall: In every sequenced patient, tumor region b showed significantly fewer unique T-cell clonal expansions than tumor region a. Within each sequenced patient, no significant difference in overall T cell clonality was found between tumor regions. TCR sequencing reportedly confirmed RNA-seq-based estimates of regional differences in tumor-infiltrating lymphocyte burden. The authors noted a relatively low number of patients and under-sampled tumor-infiltrating lymphocyte representation as limitations.

The junction carries 13 bases between V and J, which are trimmed by 0 bases and 10 bases respectively. CDR1 LGHDT and CDR2 YNNKEL were looked up in the germline V gene (reference sequence). The CDR3, cysteine through phenylalanine, is 15 amino acids long. Of all the DNA, just the CDR3 is kept, 45 bases in frame from base 1. Samples with the label H were taken from distinct, geographically separated regions of the hepatocellular carcinoma nodule. Every patient had early-stage hepatocellular carcinoma and received no therapy prior to surgical resection. Sampled areas lacked macroscopic evidence of necrosis or hemorrhage. In a couple of patients, TCR sequencing (ImmunoSeq) was performed on multiple regions. Each frozen resection tissue sample was taken at least 1 cm away from every other sample. Genomic DNA was isolated from bulk tissue with the DNeasy blood and tissue kit.

The rearranged segments are TRBV3-1 (or the pseudogene TRBV3-2) and TRBJ1-6; no D gene call is confident. The sequence came from a woman in her seventies with hepatocellular carcinoma. The sample consisted of tumor tissue, taken before any cancer treatment. At the DNA level, the sequence is TGTGCCAGCAGCCAAGATGAGGGAGGAAGGTCACCCCTCCACTTT. It specifies CASSQDEGGRSPLHF.